This TCR beta chain was profiled in a study of post-analysis software for immune sequencing data. Whole-study results and caveats: Patients showed TRBV5-6, TRBV5-1 and TRBV20-1 among five TRBV segments more frequent than in controls. Multiple sclerosis patients had significantly lower normalized Chao1 diversity than controls.

On this clonotype itself: Its antigen remains unidentified.

Every TCR beta cDNA library bore unique molecular identifiers. T cells numbering 1 to 10 million yielded 450,000 to 500,000 cDNA molecules. A single record per CDR3 protein comes from TCRdb applying MiXCR to the PCR reads. The repertoire holds 750,000 to 950,000 distinct CDR3 sequences, with approximately 50% as singletons. V lost 5 bases to trimming and J lost 11 bases; unmatched junction nucleotides: 12. Germline values: CDR1 MNHEY, CDR2 SVGAGI. CDR3 length equals 15 residues. The sequencing input was blood. The V call is TRBV6-5, the J call TRBJ2-5; 12 nucleotides match TRBD2. This sequence was found in a girl aged 5-17 years with multiple sclerosis. The CDR3 bases are TGTGCCAGCAGTAGACTAGCGGGGGATTTGCATGAGCAGTACTTC. Translated: CASSRLAGDLHEQYF.